Described below is a single T cell receptor (beta chain) sequence and its context. Its antigen is unidentified. The data were taken from a study of Ad26.COV2.S vaccination and SARS-CoV-2 variants. In the study overall: The trial was COV1001 and the donor's arm was Ad26.COV2.S. Participants got Ad26.COV2.S intramuscularly, once or twice 56 days apart. General observations from the study: The analyses of TCR breadth and depth may have understated the size of total T cell responses.

Treatment reported: around 19 received Ad26.COV2.S at low or high dose, single or two shots; roughly 5 received placebo; per-sample allocation not given. On day 63 after the first injection, vaccine and placebo recipients gave samples. Its platform was an Ad26 vector, and its expressed antigen was Wuhan-strain SARS-CoV-2 spike. V was pared by 5 bases and J by 3 bases, with 14 bases between. The CDR3 is 14 residues long. The germline V gene has CDR1 KGHSH and CDR2 LQKENI. TCRdb's copy holds only in-frame clones and misses some; the assay was immunoSEQ multiplex PCR. Found here are about 480,000 clones, 70% to 90% of them singletons; the top ten hold 10% to 15%.

V gene TRBV18 combines with J gene TRBJ2-7; D gene uncertain. The sequence was collected from a person between 18 and 65 years old who received the Ad26.COV2.S COVID-19 vaccine or a placebo. Material: peripheral blood, obtained in a trial of Ad26.COV2.S vaccine versus placebo. For the CDR3, the DNA is TGTGCCAGCTCAGCGTCGGCTGCCCGCTACGAGCAGTACTTC. It specifies CASSASAARYEQYF.